Listed below are T cell receptor beta chains from one sample, sequenced in a study of T cells in localized non-small cell lung cancer. Data came from immunoSEQ multiplex PCR; TCRdb stores just in-frame clones and leaves some out. The table records about 41,000 clones, around 83% of them present only once. This specimen consisted of PBMCs, obtained before any cancer treatment. The receptors derive from a man between 40 and 69 years old with stage II lung adenocarcinoma. Both conserved end residues are part of each CDR3. A D gene is named only where the DNA matches it firmly. A row's size may be missing; if present it is once, few, many or a size class.

. . TRBJ2-7 TRBV28 TGTGCCAGCAGTTTAGGGGACTGGAAGTCGGGGGAGCAGTACTTC CASSLGDWKSGEQYF
. . TRBJ1-1 TRBV14 TGTGCCAGCAGCCAAGAGGGGACACTTCGGATCACTGAAGCTTTCTTT CASSQEGTLRITEAFF
TRBD1 . TRBJ2-2 TRBV5-4 TGTGCCAGCAGTTTCGGGACAGGTAACACCGGGGAGCTGTTTTTT CASSFGTGNTGELFF
TRBD1 . TRBJ1-2 TRBV7-8 TGTGCCAGCAGCTTCGACAGGGTAGGCTACACCTTC CASSFDRVGYTF
TRBD1 . TRBJ1-2 TRBV7-9 TGTGCCAGCAGCCGCGCCGGGACAGGGGACGGCTACACCTTC CASSRAGTGDGYTF
. . TRBJ2-7 TRBV15 TGTGCCACCAGCAGAACCCGCGGGGTGGGAGTGGTATACGAGCAGTACTTC CATSRTRGVGVVYEQYF
. . TRBJ2-3 TRBV5-3 TGTGCCAGAAGCCCCGTTCGGGGTGGGGGGACAGATACGCAGTATTTT CARSPVRGGGTDTQYF
. . TRBJ2-2 TRBV6-5 TGTGCCAGCAGTTACGGCGAGGGGGGGTCCGGGGAGCTGTTTTTT CASSYGEGGSGELFF
TRBD2 . TRBJ2-3 TRBV2 TGTGCCAGCAGTACCGGGACTAGCGGGAGCACAGATACGCAGTATTTT CASSTGTSGSTDTQYF
. . TRBJ2-3 TRBV6-6 TGTGCCAGCAGTTACTCCCCAGATACGCAGTATTTT CASSYSPDTQYF
. . TRBJ2-5 TRBV28 TGTGCCAGCAGTTTATACCCCCCGGGCGGGGGCCAGGAGACCCAGTACTTC CASSLYPPGGGQETQYF
. . TRBJ1-2 TRBV13 TGTGCCAGCAGCTTAAGGGACGGGGTATATGGCTACACCTTC CASSLRDGVYGYTF
. . TRBJ1-1 TRBV4-1 TGCGCCAGCAGCTCCCCAAGCACGGAACCCAACTCCCCCCGGAGATTTGGAGCTTTCTTT CASSSPSTEPNSPRRFGAFF
TRBD2 . TRBJ2-5 TRBV14 TGTGCCAGCAGCCAAGATCACTCGGGACTAGAAGAGACCCAGTACTTC CASSQDHSGLEETQYF
TRBD1 . TRBJ2-7 TRBV15 TGTGCCACCAGCAGTGGACAGGGTAGGAACGAGCAGTACTTC CATSSGQGRNEQYF
. once TRBJ2-3 TRBV13 TGTGCCAGCAGCTTGGCCGGGGAAGGTGATACGCAGTATTTT CASSLAGEGDTQYF
. . TRBJ1-1 TRBV6-6 TGTGCCAGCCGTCTGGGGCCGATGAACACTGAAGCTTTCTTT CASRLGPMNTEAFF
TRBD1 . TRBJ2-1 TRBV5-1 TGCGCCAGCAGCAACTCACCCGGGACAGGGTCAAACAATGAGCAGTTCTTC CASSNSPGTGSNNEQFF
. . TRBJ2-6 TRBV19 TGTGCCAGTAGTATGCGCAACTCTGGGGCCAACGTCCTGACTTTC CASSMRNSGANVLTF
TRBD2 . TRBJ2-5 TRBV27 TGTGCCAGCAGTCCCGGACTAGCAACTCAAGAGACCCAGTACTTC CASSPGLATQETQYF
TRBD1 . TRBJ1-5 TRBV28 TGTGCCAGCAGTTCCTCTGGGGCTACAGGGGAGGAGCAGCCCCAGCATTTT CASSSSGATGEEQPQHF
TRBD1 few TRBJ2-2 TRBV2 TGTGCCAGCAGGGTACAGGGGATTGGTTCCGGGGAGCTGTTTTTT CASRVQGIGSGELFF
TRBD1 . TRBJ2-7 TRBV5-1 TGCGCCAGCAGCTTAGAATCCGGGACAGGGTTCTACGAGCAGTACTTC CASSLESGTGFYEQYF
TRBD1 . TRBJ1-6 TRBV11-2 TGTGCCAGCAGCCCGACAGGGACAGCCGGCTCCTATAATTCACCCCTCCACTTT CASSPTGTAGSYNSPLHF
. . TRBJ2-4 TRBV6-5 TGTGCCAGCACTGGGGGGGCCAAAAACATTCAGTACTTC CASTGGAKNIQYF